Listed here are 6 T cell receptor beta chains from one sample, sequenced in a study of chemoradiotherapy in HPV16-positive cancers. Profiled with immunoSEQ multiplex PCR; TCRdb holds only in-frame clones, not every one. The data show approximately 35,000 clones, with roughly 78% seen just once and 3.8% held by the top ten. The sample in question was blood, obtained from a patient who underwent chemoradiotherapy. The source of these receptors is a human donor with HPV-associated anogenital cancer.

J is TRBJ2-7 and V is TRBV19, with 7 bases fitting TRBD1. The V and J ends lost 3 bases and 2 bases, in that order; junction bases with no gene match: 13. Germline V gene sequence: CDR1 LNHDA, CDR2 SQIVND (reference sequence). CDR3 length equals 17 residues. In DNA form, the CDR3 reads TGTGCCAGTAGTATCCAATCCGCCGGGACAGCAACCTACGAGCAGTACTTC. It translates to CASSIQSAGTATYEQYF.

The CDR3 sequence: CASSQVGTYTF. As DNA, the CDR3 is TGCGCCAGCAGCCAAGTGGGAACCTACACCTTC. The chain combines TRBV4-1 with TRBJ1-2; D gene ambiguous. V was shortened by 1 base and J by 10 bases, with 7 bases between the two germline ends. This CDR3 has 11 amino acids. Looked up from germline, CDR1 is MGHRA and CDR2 is YSYEKL.

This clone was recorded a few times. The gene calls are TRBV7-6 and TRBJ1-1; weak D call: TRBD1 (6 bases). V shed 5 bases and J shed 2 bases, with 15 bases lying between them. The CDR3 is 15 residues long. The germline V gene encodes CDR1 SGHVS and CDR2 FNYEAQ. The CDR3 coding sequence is TGTGCCAGCAGCAAACAGGGAGAGGTTAACACTGAAGCTTTCTTT. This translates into CASSKQGEVNTEAFF. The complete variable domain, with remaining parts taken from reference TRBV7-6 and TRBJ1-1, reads GAGVSQSPRYKVTKRGQDVALRCDPISGHVSLYWYRQALGQGPEFLTYFNYEAQQDKSGLPNDRFSAERPEGSISTLTIQRTEQRDSAMYRCASSKQGEVNTEAFFGQGTRLTVV.

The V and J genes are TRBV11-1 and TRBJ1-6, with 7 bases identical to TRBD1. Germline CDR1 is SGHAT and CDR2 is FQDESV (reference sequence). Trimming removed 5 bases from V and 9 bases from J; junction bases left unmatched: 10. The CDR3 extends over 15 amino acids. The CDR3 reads CASSLEAGGSSPLHF. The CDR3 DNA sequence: TGTGCCAGCAGCCTAGAGGCAGGGGGAAGTTCACCCCTCCACTTT.

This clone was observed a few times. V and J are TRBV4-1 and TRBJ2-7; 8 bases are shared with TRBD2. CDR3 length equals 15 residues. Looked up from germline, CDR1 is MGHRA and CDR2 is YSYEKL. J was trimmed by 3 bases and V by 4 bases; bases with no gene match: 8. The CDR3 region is CASSPGRGGVYEQYF. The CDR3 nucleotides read TGCGCCAGCAGCCCAGGACGGGGGGGGGTCTACGAGCAGTACTTC.

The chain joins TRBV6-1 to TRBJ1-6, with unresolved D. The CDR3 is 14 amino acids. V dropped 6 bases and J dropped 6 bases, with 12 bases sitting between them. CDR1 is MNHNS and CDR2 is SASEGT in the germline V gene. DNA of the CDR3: TGTGCCAGCAGAACAGAGCCTCCTAATTCACCCCTCCACTTT. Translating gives CASRTEPPNSPLHF.